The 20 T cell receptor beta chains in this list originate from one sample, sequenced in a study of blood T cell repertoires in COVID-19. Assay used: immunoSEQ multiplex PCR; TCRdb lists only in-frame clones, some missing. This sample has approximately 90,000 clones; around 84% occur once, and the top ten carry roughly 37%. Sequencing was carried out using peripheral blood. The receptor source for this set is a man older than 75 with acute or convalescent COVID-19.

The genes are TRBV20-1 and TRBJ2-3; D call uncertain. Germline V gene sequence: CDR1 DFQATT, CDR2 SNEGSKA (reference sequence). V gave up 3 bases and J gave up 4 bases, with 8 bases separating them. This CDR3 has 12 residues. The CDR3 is CSASFRSDTQYF. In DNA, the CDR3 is TGCAGTGCTAGTTTCAGGTCAGATACGCAGTATTTT.

CDR3 loop: CASTGGASTGELFF. CDR3 coding DNA: TGTGCCAGCACTGGGGGGGCGAGCACCGGGGAGCTGTTTTTT. J is TRBJ2-2 and V is TRBV2; weak D call: TRBD2 (7 bases). This CDR3 comprises 14 residues. CDR1 is SNHLY, CDR2 FYNNEI, per germline. V lost 7 bases and J 4 bases, leaving 13 bases between the germline ends. The full variable domain, its missing parts supplied by reference TRBV2 and TRBJ2-2, is EPEVTQTPSHQVTQMGQEVILRCVPISNHLYFYWYRQILGQKVEFLVSFYNNEISEKSEIFDDQFSVERPDGSNFTLKIRSTKLEDSAMYFCASTGGASTGELFFGEGSRLTVL.

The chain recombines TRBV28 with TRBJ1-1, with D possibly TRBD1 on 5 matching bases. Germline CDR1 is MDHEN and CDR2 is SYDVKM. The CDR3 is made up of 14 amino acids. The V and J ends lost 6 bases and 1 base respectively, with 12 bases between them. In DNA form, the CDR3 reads TGTGCCAGCAGGCTTTTGGGGGGGAACACTGAAGCTTTCTTT. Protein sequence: CASRLLGGNTEAFF. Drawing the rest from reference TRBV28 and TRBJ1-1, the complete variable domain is DVKVTQSSRYLVKRTGEKVFLECVQDMDHENMFWYRQDPGLGLRLIYFSYDVKMKEKGDIPEGYSVSREKKERFSLILESASTNQTSMYLCASRLLGGNTEAFFGQGTRLTVV.

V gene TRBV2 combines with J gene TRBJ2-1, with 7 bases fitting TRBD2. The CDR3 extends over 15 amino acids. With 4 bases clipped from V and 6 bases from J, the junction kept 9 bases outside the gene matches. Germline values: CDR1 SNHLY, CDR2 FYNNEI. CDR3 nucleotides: TGTGCCAGCAGTGTACGACTAGCAGGAGGCAATGAGCAGTTCTTC. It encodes CASSVRLAGGNEQFF.

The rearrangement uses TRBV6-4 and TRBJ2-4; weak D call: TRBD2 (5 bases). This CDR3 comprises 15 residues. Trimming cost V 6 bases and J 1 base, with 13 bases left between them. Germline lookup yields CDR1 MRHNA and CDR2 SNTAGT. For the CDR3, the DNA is TGTGCCAGCAGGGATAGCGTGACTGCCAAAAACATTCAGTACTTC. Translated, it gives CASRDSVTAKNIQYF.

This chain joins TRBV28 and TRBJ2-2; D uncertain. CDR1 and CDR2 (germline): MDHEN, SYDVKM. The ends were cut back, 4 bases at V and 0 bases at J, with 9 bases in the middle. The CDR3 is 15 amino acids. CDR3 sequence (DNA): TGTGCCAGCAGTTCTCCCCAGGCGAACACCGGGGAGCTGTTTTTT. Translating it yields CASSSPQANTGELFF.

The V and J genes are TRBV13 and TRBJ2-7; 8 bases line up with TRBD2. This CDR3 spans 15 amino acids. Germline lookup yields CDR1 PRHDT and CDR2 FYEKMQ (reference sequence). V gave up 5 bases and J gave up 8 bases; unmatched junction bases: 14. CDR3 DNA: TGTGCCAGCAGCCCCAACCCCGGGACTAGGTTACAGCAGTACTTC. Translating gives CASSPNPGTRLQQYF.

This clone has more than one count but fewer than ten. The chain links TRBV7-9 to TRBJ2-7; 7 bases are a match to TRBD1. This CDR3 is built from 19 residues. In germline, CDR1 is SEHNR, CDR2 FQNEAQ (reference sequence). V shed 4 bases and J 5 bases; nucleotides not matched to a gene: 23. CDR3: CASSYKTKRPTGIVDEQYF. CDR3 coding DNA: TGTGCCAGCAGCTACAAAACGAAAAGACCGACAGGGATTGTCGACGAGCAGTACTTC.

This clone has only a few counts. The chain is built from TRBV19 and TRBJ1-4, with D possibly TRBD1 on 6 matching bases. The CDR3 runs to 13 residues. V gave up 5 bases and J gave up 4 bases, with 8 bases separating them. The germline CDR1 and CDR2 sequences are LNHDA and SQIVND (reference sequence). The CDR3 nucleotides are TGTGCCAGTAGTCTCAGGGGTAATGAAAAACTGTTTTTT. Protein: CASSLRGNEKLFF.

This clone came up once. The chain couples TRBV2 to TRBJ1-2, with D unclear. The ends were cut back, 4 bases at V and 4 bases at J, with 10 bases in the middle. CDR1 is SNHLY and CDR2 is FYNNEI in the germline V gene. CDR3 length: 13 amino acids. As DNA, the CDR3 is TGTGCCAGCAGTGTTGAACAGTTCTATGGCTACACCTTC. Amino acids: CASSVEQFYGYTF. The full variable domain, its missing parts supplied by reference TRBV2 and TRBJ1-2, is EPEVTQTPSHQVTQMGQEVILRCVPISNHLYFYWYRQILGQKVEFLVSFYNNEISEKSEIFDDQFSVERPDGSNFTLKIRSTKLEDSAMYFCASSVEQFYGYTFGSGTRLTVV.

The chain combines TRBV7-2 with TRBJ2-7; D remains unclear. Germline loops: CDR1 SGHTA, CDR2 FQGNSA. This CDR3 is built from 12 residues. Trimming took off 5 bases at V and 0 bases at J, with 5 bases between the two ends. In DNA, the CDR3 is TGTGCCAGCAGCCCCAACTCCTACGAGCAGTACTTC. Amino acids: CASSPNSYEQYF.

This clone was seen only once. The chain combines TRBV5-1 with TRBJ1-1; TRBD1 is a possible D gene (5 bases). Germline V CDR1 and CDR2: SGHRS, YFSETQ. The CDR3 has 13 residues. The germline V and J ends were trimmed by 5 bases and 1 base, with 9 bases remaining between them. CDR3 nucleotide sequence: TGCGCCAGCAGTGGCCAGGGGAACACTGAAGCTTTCTTT. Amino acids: CASSGQGNTEAFF.

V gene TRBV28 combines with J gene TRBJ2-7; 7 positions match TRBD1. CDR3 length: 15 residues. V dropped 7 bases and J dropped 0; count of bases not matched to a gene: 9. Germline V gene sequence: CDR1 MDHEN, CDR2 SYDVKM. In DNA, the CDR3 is TGTGCCAGCACCAACCCAGACAGGGTCTCCTACGAGCAGTACTTC. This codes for CASTNPDRVSYEQYF.

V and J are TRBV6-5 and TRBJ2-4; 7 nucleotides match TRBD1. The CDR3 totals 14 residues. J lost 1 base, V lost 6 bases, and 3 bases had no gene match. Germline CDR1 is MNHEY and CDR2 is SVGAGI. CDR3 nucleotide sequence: TGTGCCAGCAGAACACAGGGGGCCAAAAACATTCAGTACTTC. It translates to CASRTQGAKNIQYF.

CDR3 DNA: TGTGCCAGCAGTTCCCCCCAGGGGTATGGCTACACCTTC. This codes for CASSSPQGYGYTF. The V call is TRBV6-5, the J call TRBJ1-2, with D possibly TRBD1 on 6 matching bases. From germline, CDR1 is MNHEY and CDR2 SVGAGI. CDR3 length: 13 residues. V shed 4 bases and J shed 5 bases, with 11 bases lying between them.

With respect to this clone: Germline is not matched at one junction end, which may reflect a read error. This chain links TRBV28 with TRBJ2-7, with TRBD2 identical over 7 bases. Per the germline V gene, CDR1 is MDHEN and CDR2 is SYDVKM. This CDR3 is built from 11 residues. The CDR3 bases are TGTGCCAGCAGTTCGACACGGGGGGTGCACTTC. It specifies CASSSTRGVHF. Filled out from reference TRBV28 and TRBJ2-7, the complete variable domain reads DVKVTQSSRYLVKRTGEKVFLECVQDMDHENMFWYRQDPGLGLRLIYFSYDVKMKEKGDIPEGYSVSREKKERFSLILESASTNQTSMYLCASSSTRGVHFGPGTRLTVT.

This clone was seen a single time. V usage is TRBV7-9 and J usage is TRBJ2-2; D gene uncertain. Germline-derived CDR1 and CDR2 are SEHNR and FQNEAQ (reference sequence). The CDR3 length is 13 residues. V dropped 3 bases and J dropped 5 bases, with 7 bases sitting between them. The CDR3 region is CASSFGDTGELFF. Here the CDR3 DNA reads TGTGCCAGCAGCTTCGGAGATACCGGGGAGCTGTTTTTT.

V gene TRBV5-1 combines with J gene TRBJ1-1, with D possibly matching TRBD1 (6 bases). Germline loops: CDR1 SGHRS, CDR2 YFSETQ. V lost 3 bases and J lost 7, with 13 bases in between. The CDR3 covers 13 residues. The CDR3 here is CASSSGTSSEAFF. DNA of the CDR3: TGCGCCAGCAGCTCTGGGACATCGAGTGAAGCTTTCTTT. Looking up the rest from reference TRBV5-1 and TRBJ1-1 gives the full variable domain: KAGVTQTPRYLIKTRGQQVTLSCSPISGHRSVSWYQQTPGQGLQFLFEYFSETQRNKGNFPGRFSGRQFSNSRSEMNVSTLELGDSALYLCASSSGTSSEAFFGQGTRLTVV.

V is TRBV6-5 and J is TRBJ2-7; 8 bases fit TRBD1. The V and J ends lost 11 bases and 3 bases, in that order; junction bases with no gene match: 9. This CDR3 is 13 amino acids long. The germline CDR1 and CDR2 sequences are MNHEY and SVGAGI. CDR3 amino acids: CAAPGRGLYEQYF. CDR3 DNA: TGTGCCGCGCCGGGCAGGGGGCTCTACGAGCAGTACTTC.

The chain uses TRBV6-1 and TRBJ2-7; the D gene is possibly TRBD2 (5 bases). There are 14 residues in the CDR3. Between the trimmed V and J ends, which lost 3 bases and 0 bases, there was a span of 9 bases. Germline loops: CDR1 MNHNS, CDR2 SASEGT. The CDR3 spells CASSENSVSYEQYF. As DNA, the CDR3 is TGTGCCAGCAGTGAGAATAGCGTCTCCTACGAGCAGTACTTC.